This entry lists 9 T cell receptor beta chains sequenced from one sample in a study of T cell responses to AZD1222 COVID-19 vaccine. Measured with immunoSEQ multiplex PCR; TCRdb has only the in-frame clones, and not every one. The sample lists 110,000 to 150,000 clones; over 75% were seen once. Sequenced material: peripheral blood, taken on day 0 of AZD1222 vaccination. The receptors derive from an adult in good health.

The chain carries TRBV27 and TRBJ1-1, with 7 positions matching TRBD1. The CDR3 length is 15 residues. CDR1 MNHEY and CDR2 SMNVEV come from the germline V gene (reference sequence). Unmatched junction bases numbered 11, after V lost 6 bases and J lost 4 bases. CDR3 nucleotides: TGTGCCAGCAGCCATACAGGGGACCAGACCACTGAAGCTTTCTTT. Amino acid sequence: CASSHTGDQTTEAFF.

This clone was counted once. The chain carries TRBV5-4 and TRBJ1-1, with 7 bases aligning to TRBD1. Trimming removed 2 bases from V and 1 base from J; junction bases left unmatched: 5. The length of the CDR3 is 15 residues. In germline, CDR1 is SGHNT, CDR2 YYREEE (reference sequence). CDR3 sequence (DNA): TGTGCCAGCAGCTTAGGGGGCAAGAGGAACACTGAAGCTTTCTTT. Protein sequence: CASSLGGKRNTEAFF. Full variable domain (rest looked up from reference TRBV5-4 and TRBJ1-1): ETGVTQSPTHLIKTRGQQVTLRCSSQSGHNTVSWYQQALGQGPQFIFQYYREEENGRGNFPPRFSGLQFPNYSSELNVNALELDDSALYLCASSLGGKRNTEAFFGQGTRLTVV.

The CDR3 here is CASRSQGTYEQYF. CDR3 DNA sequence: TGTGCCAGCAGGTCACAGGGGACCTACGAGCAGTACTTC. J is TRBJ2-7 and V is TRBV6-6, with 7 bases aligning to TRBD1. Germline trimming cut 6 bases from V and 2 bases from J; bases unmatched to any gene: 4. The CDR3 extends over 13 amino acids. The V gene's germline CDR1 is MNHNY and CDR2 SVGAGI (reference sequence).

The J gene is TRBJ2-7, the V gene TRBV6-1; D may be TRBD1 or TRBD2 (5 bases each). Looked up from germline, CDR1 is MNHNS and CDR2 is SASEGT. CDR3 size: 14 residues. Trimming shortened V by 2 bases and J by 2 bases, and 10 bases separated the two germline ends. The CDR3, as DNA: TGTGCCAGCAGTGAATGGGGGAGAGCCTACGAGCAGTACTTC. Its protein is CASSEWGRAYEQYF.

The CDR3 DNA reads TGTGCCAGCAGCCAAATTACTAGCGCGAATCCACGGAGGACCCAGTACTTC. Protein: CASSQITSANPRRTQYF. V gene TRBV3-1 (or the pseudogene TRBV3-2) combines with J gene TRBJ2-5; 7 bases agree with TRBD2. V shed 2 bases, J shed 7 bases, and the junction held 16 bases outside the gene matches. Germline V lookup: CDR1 LGHDT, CDR2 YNNKEL (reference sequence). The CDR3 has 17 amino acids.

This chain connects TRBV19 to TRBJ1-4; maybe TRBD1 (5 bases). V was pared by 7 bases and J by 1 base, with 13 bases between. Germline CDR1 LNHDA, CDR2 SQIVND (reference sequence). The CDR3 sequence is 15 residues long. The chain's CDR3 is CASTQQGGTNEKLFF. DNA of the CDR3: TGTGCCAGTACCCAGCAGGGTGGAACTAATGAAAAACTGTTTTTT.

The chain is built from TRBV11-2 and TRBJ1-2; no clear D gene. There are 12 residues in the CDR3. Looked up from germline, CDR1 is SGHAT and CDR2 is FQNNGV. Trimming removed 5 bases at V and 11 bases at J, with 15 bases between. The CDR3 region is CASSPQGLGYTF. In DNA, the CDR3 is TGTGCCAGCAGCCCTCAAGGACTGGGATACACCTTC.

The genes are TRBV30 and TRBJ2-5; 8 bases fit TRBD2. Germline CDR1 is GTSNPN and CDR2 is SVGIG (reference sequence). The CDR3 extends over 14 amino acids. Trimming at V came to 0 bases and at J to 5 bases, leaving 5 bases not matched to a gene. The DNA for the CDR3 is TGTGCCTGGAGTGTGCCGGGAGGGGGGGAGACCCAGTACTTC. As protein: CAWSVPGGGETQYF. The whole variable domain, filled in from reference TRBV30 and TRBJ2-5, reads SQTIHQWPATLVQPVGSPLSLECTVEGTSNPNLYWYRQAAGRGLQLLFYSVGIGQISSEVPQNLSASRPQDRQFILSSKKLLLSDSGFYLCAWSVPGGGETQYFGPGTRLLVL.

The V and J genes are TRBV5-6 and TRBJ1-5, with D tentatively TRBD1 (6 bases). Looked up from germline, CDR1 is SGHDT and CDR2 is YYEEEE. This CDR3 comprises 16 residues. With 3 bases removed from V and 0 bases from J, the gap between germline ends came to 13 bases. The chain's CDR3 is CASSWKQGYSNQPQHF. The CDR3 DNA follows: TGTGCCAGCAGCTGGAAACAGGGATATAGCAATCAGCCCCAGCATTTT.